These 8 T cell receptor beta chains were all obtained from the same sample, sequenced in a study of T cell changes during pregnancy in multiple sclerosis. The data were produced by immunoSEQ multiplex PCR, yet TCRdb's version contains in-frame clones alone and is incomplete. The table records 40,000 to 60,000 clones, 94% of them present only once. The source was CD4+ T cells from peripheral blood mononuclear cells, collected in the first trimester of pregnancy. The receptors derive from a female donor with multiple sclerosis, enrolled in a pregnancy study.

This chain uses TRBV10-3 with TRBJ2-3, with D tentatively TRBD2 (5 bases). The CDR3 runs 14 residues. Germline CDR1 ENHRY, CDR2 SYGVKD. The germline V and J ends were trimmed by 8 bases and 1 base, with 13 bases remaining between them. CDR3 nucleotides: TGTGCCATCTCAGACTACCCGCGCACAGATACGCAGTATTTT. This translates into CAISDYPRTDTQYF.

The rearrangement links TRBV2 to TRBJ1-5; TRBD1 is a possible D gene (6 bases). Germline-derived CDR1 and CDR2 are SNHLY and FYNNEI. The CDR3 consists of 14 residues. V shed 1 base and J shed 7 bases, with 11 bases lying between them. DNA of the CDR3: TGTGCCAGCAGTGAAGAACGGGGGGCGCAGCCCCAGCATTTT. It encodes CASSEERGAQPQHF.

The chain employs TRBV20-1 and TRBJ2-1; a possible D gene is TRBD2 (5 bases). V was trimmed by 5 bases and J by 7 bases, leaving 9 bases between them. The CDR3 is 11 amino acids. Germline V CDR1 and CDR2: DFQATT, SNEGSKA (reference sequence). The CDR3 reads CSALSGNEQFF. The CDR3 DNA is TGCAGTGCTTTAAGCGGTAATGAGCAGTTCTTC.

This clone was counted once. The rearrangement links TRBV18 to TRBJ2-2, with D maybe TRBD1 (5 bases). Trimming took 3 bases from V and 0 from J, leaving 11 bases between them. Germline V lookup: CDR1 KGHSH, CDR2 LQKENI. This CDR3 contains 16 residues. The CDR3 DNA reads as TGTGCCAGCTCACCTGCGGCAGGGACGAACACCGGGGAGCTGTTTTTT. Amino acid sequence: CASSPAAGTNTGELFF.

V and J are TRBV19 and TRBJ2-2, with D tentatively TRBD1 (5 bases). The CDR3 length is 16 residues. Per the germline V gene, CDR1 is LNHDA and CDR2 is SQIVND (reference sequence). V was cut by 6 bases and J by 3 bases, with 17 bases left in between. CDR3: CASRAQGKTDTGELFF. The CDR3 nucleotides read TGTGCCAGTAGAGCTCAGGGTAAGACCGACACCGGGGAGCTGTTTTTT.

For the CDR3, the DNA is TGTGCCAGCAGAGAGGACACGACACAAGAGACCCAGTACTTC. This codes for CASREDTTQETQYF. The chain combines TRBV2 with TRBJ2-5; D might be TRBD1 (5 bases). The CDR3 length is 14 residues. Deletions cut 6 bases from V and 2 bases from J, with 13 bases between. CDR1 and CDR2 (germline): SNHLY, FYNNEI.

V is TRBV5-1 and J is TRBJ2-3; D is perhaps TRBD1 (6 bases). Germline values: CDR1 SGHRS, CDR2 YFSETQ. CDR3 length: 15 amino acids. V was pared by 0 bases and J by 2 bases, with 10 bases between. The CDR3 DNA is TGCGCCAGCAGCTTGGTCCAGGGGACCACAGATACGCAGTATTTT. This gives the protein CASSLVQGTTDTQYF.

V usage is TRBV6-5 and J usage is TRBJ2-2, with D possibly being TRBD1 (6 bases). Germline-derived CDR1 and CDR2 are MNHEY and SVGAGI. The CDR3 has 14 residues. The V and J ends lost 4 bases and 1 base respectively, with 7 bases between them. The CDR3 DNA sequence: TGTGCCAGCAGTTCGACAGGGAACACCGGGGAGCTGTTTTTT. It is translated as CASSSTGNTGELFF.